What follows is one T cell receptor beta chain and its context. This clonotype appeared a single time. What this receptor recognizes is not known. Base qualities are missing; no much larger clone stands one base away. Libraries were built with 5' RACE. Sequencing was carried out with an Illumina HiSeq 2500. A second PCR of about 6 to 12 cycles was performed with a sample-barcoded 5' primer and a J-beta primer mix. A template-switch 5' adaptor carrying 12 random nucleotides introduced a unique molecular identifier onto each TCR beta cDNA molecule. Each sample yielded at least 2.5 million CDR3-containing paired-end reads. First-strand cDNA was synthesized from all RNA with the Mint cDNA synthesis kit, primed by a TRBC-specific oligonucleotide. After uracil-DNA glycosylase treatment, a first 18-cycle PCR used universal primers M1SS and BC2_uni_R on all cDNA. The authors' analysis ran thus. For normalization, 1 million high-quality reads were randomly selected from each sample, with every read carrying a distinct molecular identifier. Reads sharing molecular identifiers were discarded rather than binned into consensus sequences. MiTCR, set to a Q25 quality threshold and the strictest error-elimination algorithm, was used for CDR3 identification, clonotype clustering and error correction. A nonparametric unseen species model with Euler transformation was used to estimate lower-bound total TCR beta diversity. TCRdb ran its own pipeline on the public reads, namely fastp trimming at Q25 and MiXCR clone calling, and kept in-frame beta chains. Each entry is one CDR3 protein sequence, shown with its most common DNA and genes. The authors' filters were not applied to this entry. The sample yields about 1,400,000 distinct CDR3 sequences; 40% to 50% were counted once. 7% to 9.5% of the sample is in the top ten clones.

This specimen belongs to a study of blood T cells in healthy people across ages (dated by TCRdb to 2015 to 2017). Background on the whole study: Template switching captured roughly one uniquely barcoded TCR beta cDNA molecule per two T cells in model experiments. Age-related changes in TCR beta repertoire diversity were measured in the study by deep sequencing normalized with unique cDNA molecular identifiers. Donors were grouped into four age groups: young (average 16 years), middle-aged (roughly 40), aged (around 56) and long-lived (around 80). To avoid experimental bias, donors of different ages were distributed randomly across sequencing lanes. Two additional independent replicas of 1 million unique cDNA reads from the same blood draw were analyzed for two donors (one aged 18 to 30 and one aged 80 or older). The research as a whole found: Observed TCR beta diversity per million T cells fell roughly linearly with age, and a significant reduction was already apparent by age approximately 40. Conclusive comparison of naive and antigen-experienced compartments was prevented by the profiling of bulk unsorted PBMCs. Observed TCR beta diversity correlated strongly with the percentage of naive T cells measured by flow cytometry. Compared with the aged group, the long-lived group had more naive CD4+ T cells, fewer expanded clones and increased TCR diversity, a pattern suggesting age selection. Estimates of total diversity from one million sequenced T cells were regarded as lower bounds and underestimates. Because donor CMV infection status was unknown, age-related changes in expanded clonotypes were potentially confounded.

The germline V gene encodes CDR1 GTSNPN and CDR2 SVGIG (reference sequence). V is trimmed back by 2 bases and J by 7 bases, and the junction contains 8 bases that no gene match accounts for. Spanning cysteine to phenylalanine, the CDR3 consists of 15 amino acids. Solely the CDR3 DNA is kept, with 45 bases framed from the first base. Donors were around 37 systemically healthy Caucasian individuals from Russia aged roughly 6 to 90 years. Each donor gave about 11 milliliters of peripheral blood, drawn into EDTA-treated Vacutainer tubes. Ficoll-Paque density-gradient centrifugation was used to isolate PBMCs, with at least 6.5 million obtained per sample. Trizol reagent was used to extract total RNA from the PBMCs, yielding at least 5.5 micrograms per sample. Naive CD45RAhigh/CD27high T cell percentages were measured by flow cytometry on a PBMC aliquot from every donor.

The sequence joins TRBV30 to TRBJ1-2; 12 central bases correspond to TRBD1. The sequence was collected from a woman aged 18-35 years in good health. Source material: blood. The nucleotide sequence reads as follows: TGTGCCTGGAGTCCACGGGACAGGGGGCGGGCTGGCTACACCTTC. Its protein is CAWSPRDRGRAGYTF.